Listed here are 9 T cell receptor beta chains from one sample, sequenced in a study of cytomegalovirus exposure and HLA in healthy donors. Both 60 Vbeta primers and 13 Jbeta primers went into the PCR. The data were produced by immunoSEQ multiplex PCR, yet TCRdb's version contains in-frame clones alone and is incomplete. The table lists some 140,000 clones, around 77% of them singletons. The material sequenced was PBMCs. The receptors shown here come from a man aged 25 to 40 in good health and CMV-seronegative.

This sequence joins TRBV25-1 and TRBJ2-2; a weak D match, TRBD1 (6 bases). The germline CDR1 and CDR2 sequences are MGHDK and SYGVNS. The CDR3 contains 16 residues. Trimming took 3 bases from V and 0 from J, leaving 11 bases between them. The CDR3 spells CASSETRTANTGELFF. Here the CDR3 DNA reads TGTGCCAGCAGTGAGACAAGGACAGCGAACACCGGGGAGCTGTTTTTT.

V is TRBV19 and J is TRBJ2-1; TRBD2 matches 11 bases. The CDR3 sequence is 17 residues long. V trimming: 9 bases; J trimming: 9 bases; junction bases outside the gene matches: 19. Germline CDR1 LNHDA, CDR2 SQIVND (reference sequence). The CDR3, as DNA: TGTGCCAGCCAACCTGCCTTTAGCGGGAGGGCCGGAGGTGAGCAGTTCTTC. Encoded protein: CASQPAFSGRAGGEQFF.

The chain carries TRBV7-3 and TRBJ2-5; D perhaps matches TRBD1 (5 bases). Per the germline V gene, CDR1 is SGHTA and CDR2 is FQGTGA. This CDR3 region has 15 residues. V lost 1 base to trimming and J lost 1 base, with 10 bases between them. The CDR3 region is CASSLNPGAQETQYF. For the CDR3, the DNA is TGTGCCAGCAGCTTAAACCCTGGGGCCCAAGAGACCCAGTACTTC.

The gene calls are TRBV6-1 and TRBJ1-1; maybe TRBD1 (5 bases). V was trimmed by 5 bases and J by 1 base, leaving 14 bases between them. The CDR3 is 15 residues long. The germline gives CDR1 MNHNS, CDR2 SASEGT. The CDR3, as DNA: TGTGCCAGCAGTTCCCGGACCGGGGGGAACACTGAAGCTTTCTTT. It yields the protein CASSSRTGGNTEAFF.

The genes are TRBV6-5 and TRBJ2-4; 7 bases match TRBD1. From germline, CDR1 is MNHEY and CDR2 SVGAGI. CDR3 length: 14 residues. The V and J ends lost 4 bases and 4 bases, in that order; junction bases with no gene match: 4. CDR3 protein: CASSSQGQKNIQYF. The CDR3 nucleotides read TGTGCCAGCAGTTCCCAGGGACAGAAAAACATTCAGTACTTC.

V is TRBV7-8 and J is TRBJ2-5; 10 nucleotides agree with TRBD1. Trimming cost V 4 bases and J 0 bases; bases outside gene matches: 2. The CDR3 has 15 residues. Germline V gene sequence: CDR1 SGHVS, CDR2 FQNEAQ. The CDR3 DNA is TGTGCCAGCAGCTCGGACAGGGGGTACCAAGAGACCCAGTACTTC. Translation gives CASSSDRGYQETQYF.

V gene TRBV10-3 combines with J gene TRBJ2-2, with 10 nucleotides matching TRBD2. The germline CDR1 and CDR2 sequences are ENHRY and SYGVKD. Trimming took 8 bases from V and 1 from J; bases not matched to a gene: 10. CDR3 length: 17 residues. The CDR3 spells CAISGLAGVRNTGELFF. The CDR3 region has the DNA TGTGCCATCTCGGGGCTAGCGGGAGTCAGGAACACCGGGGAGCTGTTTTTT.

The chain couples TRBV7-3 to TRBJ2-7; TRBD2 aligns across 8 bases. The germline gives CDR1 SGHTA, CDR2 FQGTGA. Trimming cost V 1 base and J 2 bases; bases outside gene matches: 4. The CDR3 runs 15 residues. CDR3 region: CASSLISGGAYEQYF. The CDR3 region has the DNA TGTGCCAGCAGCTTAATTTCCGGGGGGGCCTACGAGCAGTACTTC.

The J gene is TRBJ2-1, the V gene TRBV7-9; 8 bases map to TRBD2. CDR1 is SEHNR and CDR2 is FQNEAQ in the germline V gene (reference sequence). The CDR3 has 18 residues. The V and J ends lost 0 bases and 0 bases, in that order; junction bases with no gene match: 7. Here the CDR3 reads CASSLAESSGSSYNEQFF. The CDR3 coding sequence is TGTGCCAGCAGCTTAGCGGAGTCCAGCGGGAGCTCCTACAATGAGCAGTTCTTC.